This TCR beta chain was sequenced for a study of blood T cell repertoires in COVID-19 (dated by TCRdb to about 2020). Study-level background: Samples covering the acute and convalescent phases of COVID-19 were provided by collaborators in the United States, Italy and Spain. Samples came from the ongoing ImmuneRACE study (first 160 participants) plus 1,254 subjects from 6 global collaborators. Where available, HLA class I and class II types were taken from metadata supplied by the sample provider and were not determined by assay-based typing. The prospective study material was composed of cDNA or gDNA derived from T cells, B-cell-depleted T cells, or PBMCs. The repertoires were released in a freely available public database intended as a resource for research on the immune response to SARS-CoV-2. Deeply sampled blood TCRbeta repertoires from subjects exposed to, actively infected with, or recovered from COVID-19 were included in the dataset. A de-identified subject ID, COVID-19 status, age in years and sex were almost always included in the sample metadata.

In the prospective study, participants were about 18 to 89 years old, resided in 25 or so geographic areas of the United States, and were enrolled through a virtual design. Cohort assignment in the prospective study relied on participant-reported clinical history from a screening survey and a study questionnaire. Recovered participants in ImmuneRACE Cohort 3 were defined as having two consecutive negative NP/OP PCR tests, clearance from a healthcare professional, or resolution of symptoms. Each participant in the prospective study had whole blood, serum and a nasopharyngeal or oropharyngeal swab collected by mobile phlebotomists. Prospective study participants could optionally give additional blood draws and questionnaires over an approximately two-month period. Before DNA extraction, blood samples from the prospective study were shipped at room temperature or frozen. TCRbeta CDR3 regions were amplified from genomic DNA using the immunoSEQ Assay, a bias-controlled multiplex PCR. Per the source publication's procedure: Nucleated cell counts per sample were estimated from amplification of reference gene primers within the assay. To quantify the absolute abundance of each unique TCRbeta CDR3 rearrangement, sequence reads were collapsed and filtered. Productive Simpson clonality was computed per sample as the square root of Simpson's diversity index over productive rearrangements. Imported from immuneACCESS, the table was reduced by TCRdb to in-frame sequences with V and J called. These copies leave out some clones; in studies compared against another copy, an unresolved V gene accounts for under half, and the cause of the remainder is not known. Clone size and V and J calls were adopted from that table, with D and trimming inferred from the DNA. The sample yields about 300,000 clones; approximately 89% were counted once. The ten largest account for over 2.5% of the sample.

Broad study findings and their caveats: The quantity of clinical and demographic metadata differed by source and by participant and was supplied without curation.

A word on this clone: Its antigen remains undetermined. It has no much larger one-base neighbor in the sample; base qualities were not kept.

The CDR3 spans 14 residues, from the cysteine through the phenylalanine. The sequence is cut down to CDR3 DNA, 42 bases in frame from base 1. V is clipped by 5 bases and J by 6 bases, and the sequence between their germline boundaries is 14 bases long. The germline V gene sets CDR1 to SGDLS and CDR2 to YYNGEE. The rearrangement joined TRBV9 to TRBJ1-4; the D segment cannot be called with confidence. Sequences were obtained from PBMCs or T cells enriched from blood (not recorded which). This clonotype originated in a woman between 18 and 30 years old who had recovered from COVID-19. At the DNA level, the sequence is TGTGCCAGCAGTCTGCGGCCCTCTTATGAAAAACTGTTTTTT. Its protein product is CASSLRPSYEKLFF.